The 13 T cell receptor beta chains below come from one sample, sequenced in a study of human T cells and chemical hapten exposure. Time point denoted: patch test 1, 2 weeks after DPC sensitization. As for treatment: therapeutic diphenylcyclopropenone sensitization with weekly scalp DPC. A single record per CDR3 protein comes from TCRdb applying MiXCR to the RACE reads. The table shows about 380,000 distinct CDR3 sequences, with around 5% occurring only once. Sequenced material: whole blood, taken in connection with sensitization to the hapten diphenylcyclopropenone (DPC). Every receptor here comes from a woman aged 50 to 60 with alopecia areata. Some clones in this sample may be carry-over from other donors' samples.

This clonotype was counted ten times or more. The chain is built from TRBV5-5 and TRBJ2-7, with 11 bases aligning to TRBD2. V gave up 4 bases and J gave up 2 bases; unmatched junction bases: 5. This CDR3 region has 15 residues. Germline V CDR1 and CDR2: SGHKS, YYEKEE (reference sequence). The CDR3 sequence is CASSLTSGAPYEQYF. The CDR3 coding sequence is TGTGCCAGCAGCCTGACTAGCGGGGCGCCCTACGAGCAGTACTTC.

This clonotype was counted many times. The J gene is TRBJ2-6, the V gene TRBV6-2 or TRBV6-3; the D gene is possibly TRBD1 (5 bases). The germline V and J ends were trimmed by 8 bases and 0 bases, with 11 bases remaining between them. Germline CDR1 and CDR2: MNHEY and SVGEGT. This CDR3 is 15 amino acids long. The CDR3 region is CASPDRPSGANVLTF. For the CDR3, the DNA is TGTGCCAGCCCCGACAGACCCTCTGGGGCCAACGTCCTGACTTTC.

This clonotype was seen ten or more times. The chain links TRBV29-1 to TRBJ1-1; 9 nucleotides match TRBD1. Germline values: CDR1 SQVTM, CDR2 ANQGSEA. The CDR3 loop spans 14 amino acids. With V trimmed by 7 bases and J by 5 bases, 11 bases remained unmatched. The CDR3 DNA reads as TGCAGCGCCATGGCGGGACAGGGTGGTACTGAAGCTTTCTTT. Translated: CSAMAGQGGTEAFF. The full variable domain, completed using reference TRBV29-1 and TRBJ1-1, is SAVISQKPSRDICQRGTSLTIQCQVDSQVTMMFWYRQQPGQSLTLIATANQGSEATYESGFVIDKFPISRPNLTFSTLTVSNMSPEDSSIYLCSAMAGQGGTEAFFGQGTRLTVV.

This clonotype has just a few counts. This rearrangement joins TRBV7-2 to TRBJ1-4, with D hard to call. Trimming took 5 bases from V and 4 from J, leaving 14 bases between them. CDR1 SGHTA and CDR2 FQGNSA come from the germline V gene. The CDR3 loop spans 15 amino acids. The CDR3 here is CASSPKSAGNEKLFF. The CDR3 DNA is TGTGCCAGCAGCCCGAAGTCAGCGGGTAATGAAAAACTGTTTTTT. The whole variable domain, filled in from reference TRBV7-2 and TRBJ1-4, reads GAGVSQSPSNKVTEKGKDVELRCDPISGHTALYWYRQSLGQGLEFLIYFQGNSAPDKSGLPSDRFSAERTGGSVSTLTIQRTQQEDSAVYLCASSPKSAGNEKLFFGSGTQLSVL.

The V call is TRBV6-1, the J call TRBJ2-3; 11 bases are a match to TRBD2. The CDR3 is made up of 17 amino acids. Germline CDR1 MNHNS, CDR2 SASEGT. V gave up 1 base and J gave up 4 bases; unmatched junction bases: 7. In DNA, the CDR3 is TGTGCCAGCAGTGAAGGAACGACTAGCGGGAACGCAGATACGCAGTATTTT. It codes for CASSEGTTSGNADTQYF.

This clonotype has at least ten counts. The chain joins TRBV29-1 to TRBJ1-1; D remains unclear. Germline loops: CDR1 SQVTM, CDR2 ANQGSEA. V dropped 2 bases and J dropped 0 bases, with 7 bases sitting between them. CDR3 size: 13 residues. The CDR3 DNA is TGCAGCGTTGAAAGGGTGCTGAACACTGAAGCTTTCTTT. Amino acid sequence: CSVERVLNTEAFF. Based on the CDR3 plus reference TRBV29-1 and TRBJ1-1, the full variable domain is SAVISQKPSRDICQRGTSLTIQCQVDSQVTMMFWYRQQPGQSLTLIATANQGSEATYESGFVIDKFPISRPNLTFSTLTVSNMSPEDSSIYLCSVERVLNTEAFFGQGTRLTVV.

This clonotype was seen at least ten times. The chain carries TRBV27 and TRBJ1-6; D call uncertain. The CDR3 spans 12 residues. Germline V CDR1 and CDR2: MNHEY, SMNVEV (reference sequence). Deletions cut 7 bases from V and 7 bases from J, with 8 bases between. CDR3 amino acids: CASNGGNSPLHF. CDR3 nucleotide sequence: TGTGCCAGCAACGGCGGGAATTCACCCCTCCACTTT.

This clonotype was found many times. This sequence joins TRBV27 and TRBJ2-4; 10 positions agree with TRBD2. Unmatched junction bases numbered 6, after V lost 3 bases and J lost 4 bases. Looked up from germline, CDR1 is MNHEY and CDR2 is SMNVEV (reference sequence). This CDR3 comprises 16 residues. CDR3 coding DNA: TGTGCCAGCAGTTTCTCTAGCGGGGGCTTGAAAAACATTCAGTACTTC. Amino acid sequence: CASSFSSGGLKNIQYF.

This clonotype has only a few counts. The chain carries TRBV30 and TRBJ2-3; D perhaps matches TRBD2 (6 bases). The CDR3 contains 15 residues. Germline V lookup: CDR1 GTSNPN, CDR2 SVGIG (reference sequence). With 4 bases removed from V and 6 bases from J, the gap between germline ends came to 20 bases. DNA of the CDR3: TGTGCCTGGACCGCTGGAGGAGGGCCAGGGGATACGCAGTATTTT. Its translation: CAWTAGGGPGDTQYF.

The table lists this clonotype with many counts. The CDR3 is CASRTGDYNEQFF. In DNA, the CDR3 is TGTGCCAGTAGGACCGGGGACTACAATGAGCAGTTCTTC. The chain is built from TRBV19 and TRBJ2-1, with a possible D match to TRBD2 (5 bases). CDR3 length equals 13 residues. In germline, CDR1 is LNHDA, CDR2 SQIVND (reference sequence). The ends were cut back, 6 bases at V and 3 bases at J, with 9 bases in the middle.

Ten or more counts support this clonotype. The CDR3 spells CASSQGTGGTYEQYF. The DNA for the CDR3 is TGTGCCAGTAGTCAAGGGACAGGGGGCACCTACGAGCAGTACTTC. The rearrangement uses TRBV3-1 and TRBJ2-7, with 12 bases identical to TRBD1. This CDR3 contains 15 residues. Germline V lookup: CDR1 LGHDT, CDR2 YNNKEL (reference sequence). The V gene end was trimmed by 9 bases and the J gene end by 2 bases; junction bases not matched to a gene: 8.

This clonotype has ten or more counts. J is TRBJ1-1 and V is TRBV24-1; D not resolved. The CDR3 runs to 18 residues. The germline V gene encodes CDR1 KGHDR and CDR2 SFDVKD. The V end was cut by 4 bases, the J end by 1 base, with 21 bases between. CDR3 DNA sequence: TGTGCCACCAGTGAGTATACAGAGTATCGTAGAGAGAACACTGAAGCTTTCTTT. Protein: CATSEYTEYRRENTEAFF.

This clonotype was seen repeatedly, ten times or more. V gene TRBV29-1 combines with J gene TRBJ2-5; TRBD1 agrees at 7 bases. Germline assignment: CDR1 SQVTM and CDR2 ANQGSEA. V dropped 6 bases and J dropped 4; count of bases not matched to a gene: 8. CDR3 size: 13 residues. In nucleotides, the CDR3 is TGCAGCGTCTCAAGGGGGCAGGGAGAGACCCAGTACTTC. Translated, it gives CSVSRGQGETQYF. Full variable domain (outside the CDR3, taken from reference TRBV29-1 and TRBJ2-5): SAVISQKPSRDICQRGTSLTIQCQVDSQVTMMFWYRQQPGQSLTLIATANQGSEATYESGFVIDKFPISRPNLTFSTLTVSNMSPEDSSIYLCSVSRGQGETQYFGPGTRLLVL.